The 20 T cell receptor beta chains below were found in one sample sequenced in a study of vaccination and CD4 T cells after COVID-19. These receptors' antigens are unknown. Once obtained from cultured CD4+ T cells, the DNA was sequenced using the Oncomine TCR Beta short-read assay. TCRdb itself ran the PCR reads through MiXCR, one entry per CDR3 protein. The sample shows fewer than 15,000 distinct CDR3 sequences, roughly three fifths of them seen only once. The treatment: approximately 9-day PBMC culture with coronavirus spike peptide pools or control peptides (ViraFEST assay). Specimen: CD4+ T cells from blood, cultured in vitro. The receptors were gathered from a human donor who had recovered from COVID-19.

The chain carries TRBV20-1 and TRBJ2-5; 7 nucleotides match TRBD2. V lost 0 bases, J lost 1 base, and 5 bases stayed unmatched. The CDR3 extends over 15 amino acids. Germline CDR1 and CDR2: DFQATT and SNEGSKA (reference sequence). The CDR3 loop is CSAREGSGAQETQYF. CDR3 sequence (DNA): TGCAGTGCTAGAGAGGGCAGCGGGGCCCAAGAGACCCAGTACTTC.

This clonotype was counted only a few times. The chain uses TRBV10-1 and TRBJ2-5, with 8 bases that match TRBD2. CDR3 length: 15 amino acids. The germline gives CDR1 WNHNN, CDR2 SYGVQD (reference sequence). The ends lost 0 bases at V and 5 bases at J; junction bases unmatched: 5. CDR3 nucleotides: TGCGCCAGCAGTGAGTCCGGCGGGGGGCCGGAGACCCAGTACTTC. It encodes CASSESGGGPETQYF.

This chain joins TRBV2 and TRBJ1-4; perhaps TRBD1 as D (6 bases). Germline-derived CDR1 and CDR2 are SNHLY and FYNNEI. This CDR3 has 10 residues. Trimming took off 9 bases at V and 12 bases at J, with 11 bases between the two ends. CDR3 residues: CASSQGELFF. In DNA form, the CDR3 reads TGTGCCAGTTCACAGGGTGAACTGTTTTTT.

The rearrangement joins TRBV25-1 to TRBJ2-5; D perhaps matches TRBD2 (7 bases). Per germline, CDR1 MGHDK and CDR2 SYGVNS. Trimming stripped 6 bases from V and 2 bases from J, with 16 bases between. The CDR3 loop spans 15 amino acids. The chain's CDR3 is CASSPRGAGQETQYF. CDR3 coding DNA: TGTGCCAGCAGCCCCCGGGGGGCTGGGCAAGAGACCCAGTACTTC.

The chain employs TRBV29-1 and TRBJ1-1; D is uncertain. Trimming pared 3 bases from V and 6 bases from J, leaving 11 bases between. From germline, CDR1 is SQVTM and CDR2 ANQGSEA. This CDR3 is 12 amino acids long. In nucleotides, the CDR3 is TGCAGCGTTGACGGGTTGTGGGCTGAAGCTTTCTTT. It codes for CSVDGLWAEAFF.

The V call is TRBV20-1, the J call TRBJ2-2; D not resolved. Trimming left V 4 bases short and J 0 bases short, with 6 bases between. Germline V gives CDR1 DFQATT, CDR2 SNEGSKA (reference sequence). The CDR3 sequence is 13 residues long. The DNA for the CDR3 is TGCAGTGCTAAGGCTCCGAACACCGGGGAGCTGTTTTTT. Translated: CSAKAPNTGELFF.

The chain couples TRBV10-3 to TRBJ1-5; weak D call: TRBD1 (5 bases). V was shortened by 10 bases and J by 0 bases, with 10 bases between the two germline ends. In germline, CDR1 is ENHRY, CDR2 SYGVKD. CDR3 length: 13 residues. The CDR3 sequence is CATHGASNQPQHF. CDR3 nucleotides: TGTGCCACCCACGGGGCTAGCAATCAGCCCCAGCATTTT.

The chain couples TRBV6-5 to TRBJ2-5; D possibly corresponds to TRBD2 (6 bases). The CDR3 covers 15 residues. The germline V and J ends were trimmed by 0 bases and 5 bases, with 13 bases remaining between them. CDR1 and CDR2 (germline): MNHEY, SVGAGI. The CDR3 DNA follows: TGTGCCAGCAGTTACTCCGAATCCGCGGGGGAGACCCAGTACTTC. Its translation: CASSYSESAGETQYF.

The chain joins TRBV10-1 to TRBJ2-3; D gene ambiguous. The V gene's germline CDR1 is WNHNN and CDR2 SYGVQD (reference sequence). CDR3 length equals 17 residues. The V gene lost 4 bases and the J gene lost 2 bases, with 19 bases spanning the gap. The CDR3 nucleotides read TGCGCCAGCAGTGCAGGACCGCGAGACATATTCACAGATACGCAGTATTTT. This sequence encodes CASSAGPRDIFTDTQYF.

The chain joins TRBV6-2 or TRBV6-3 to TRBJ2-2; D ambiguous. The CDR3 loop spans 14 amino acids. CDR1 and CDR2 (germline): MNHEY, SVGEGT. V lost 1 base to trimming and J lost 5 bases, with 8 bases between them. The CDR3 sequence: CASSYFRNTGELFF. The CDR3 DNA reads TGTGCCAGCAGTTACTTCCGAAATACCGGGGAGCTGTTTTTT.

This clonotype showed up just a few times. The chain has TRBV20-1 and TRBJ2-3; D is ambiguous. Between the trimmed V and J ends, which lost 4 bases and 4 bases, there was a span of 9 bases. CDR1 is DFQATT and CDR2 is SNEGSKA in the germline V gene (reference sequence). This CDR3 comprises 12 residues. The CDR3 sequence is CSAKGVADTQYF. Here the CDR3 DNA reads TGCAGTGCTAAGGGCGTAGCAGATACGCAGTATTTT.

There are a few counts of this clonotype. This chain uses TRBV20-1 with TRBJ1-2; D ambiguous. This CDR3 is 14 amino acids long. The V and J ends lost 8 bases and 5 bases respectively, with 21 bases between them. Looked up from germline, CDR1 is DFQATT and CDR2 is SNEGSKA (reference sequence). The chain's CDR3 is CSTGSSKAGYGYTF. For the CDR3, the DNA is TGCAGTACCGGGTCCTCGAAGGCGGGTTATGGCTACACCTTC.

This rearrangement joins TRBV7-9 to TRBJ1-4, with D maybe TRBD1 (5 bases). V lost 9 bases and J lost 12, with 20 bases in between. CDR1 is SEHNR and CDR2 is FQNEAQ in the germline V gene (reference sequence). CDR3 size: 13 residues. The CDR3 here is CASVEAGTEELFF. CDR3 DNA sequence: TGTGCCAGTGTTGAGGCAGGGACCGAAGAACTGTTTTTT.

This chain links TRBV2 with TRBJ1-5; D is unresolved. The CDR3 contains 16 residues. CDR1 SNHLY and CDR2 FYNNEI come from the germline V gene. The V gene lost 2 bases and the J gene lost 0 bases, with 11 bases spanning the gap. The CDR3 protein is CASSEFRQYSNQPQHF. In DNA, the CDR3 is TGTGCCAGCAGTGAATTCCGACAATATAGCAATCAGCCCCAGCATTTT. Variable domain in full (rest from reference TRBV2 and TRBJ1-5): EPEVTQTPSHQVTQMGQEVILRCVPISNHLYFYWYRQILGQKVEFLVSFYNNEISEKSEIFDDQFSVERPDGSNFTLKIRSTKLEDSAMYFCASSEFRQYSNQPQHFGDGTRLSIL.

This sequence joins TRBV11-3 and TRBJ2-1; unclear D gene. Germline V lookup: CDR1 SGHNT, CDR2 YENEEA. V gave up 0 bases and J gave up 4 bases, with 13 bases separating them. The CDR3 sequence is 16 residues long. The CDR3, as DNA: TGTGCCAGCAGCTTAGATCTGGCAAACCCATACAATGAGCAGTTCTTC. This translates into CASSLDLANPYNEQFF. The entire variable domain, with the rest obtained from reference TRBV11-3 and TRBJ2-1, is as follows: EAGVVQSPRYKIIEKKQPVAFWCNPISGHNTLYWYLQNLGQGPELLIRYENEEAVDDSQLPKDRFSAERLKGVDSTLKIQPAELGDSAVYLCASSLDLANPYNEQFFGPGTRLTVL.

The chain joins TRBV6-2 or TRBV6-3 to TRBJ1-5, with no clear D. The CDR3 spans 14 residues. Trimming shortened V by 5 bases and J by 6 bases, and 14 bases separated the two germline ends. The V gene's germline CDR1 is MNHEY and CDR2 SVGEGT. CDR3 sequence: CASSVLQVGQPQHF. CDR3 in DNA: TGTGCCAGCAGTGTGCTTCAAGTGGGTCAGCCCCAGCATTTT.

This clonotype occurred a few times. This rearrangement joins TRBV20-1 to TRBJ2-3; 9 bases align to TRBD2. Per the germline V gene, CDR1 is DFQATT and CDR2 is SNEGSKA (reference sequence). The CDR3 is 17 residues long. V gave up 0 bases and J gave up 7 bases; unmatched junction bases: 14. The CDR3 is CSARDFSATSGAYTQYF. CDR3 in DNA: TGCAGTGCTAGAGATTTTAGTGCGACTAGCGGCGCTTATACGCAGTATTTT.

J is TRBJ2-7 and V is TRBV27, with D maybe TRBD2 (6 bases). Deletions cut 10 bases from V and 5 bases from J, with 12 bases between. This CDR3 is 11 amino acids long. Germline V lookup: CDR1 MNHEY, CDR2 SMNVEV (reference sequence). CDR3 region: CAKAGLHEQYF. The CDR3 DNA reads TGTGCCAAGGCGGGGCTCCACGAGCAGTACTTC.

This clonotype appeared once. The J gene is TRBJ2-7, the V gene TRBV6-1, with 9 nucleotides matching TRBD1. Looked up from germline, CDR1 is MNHNS and CDR2 is SASEGT. V shed 6 bases, J shed 4 bases, and the junction held 7 bases outside the gene matches. The CDR3 is made up of 14 amino acids. CDR3 residues: CASSTQTGGYEQYF. The CDR3 DNA sequence: TGTGCCAGCAGCACCCAGACAGGGGGGTACGAGCAGTACTTC.

The table lists this clonotype with a few counts. The chain couples TRBV27 to TRBJ1-2; D ambiguous. The germline V gene has CDR1 MNHEY and CDR2 SMNVEV (reference sequence). V was trimmed by 0 bases and J by 2 bases, leaving 4 bases between them. The length of the CDR3 is 13 residues. The CDR3 nucleotides read TGTGCCAGCAGTTTATCCAGGAACTATGGCTACACCTTC. Its protein product is CASSLSRNYGYTF.